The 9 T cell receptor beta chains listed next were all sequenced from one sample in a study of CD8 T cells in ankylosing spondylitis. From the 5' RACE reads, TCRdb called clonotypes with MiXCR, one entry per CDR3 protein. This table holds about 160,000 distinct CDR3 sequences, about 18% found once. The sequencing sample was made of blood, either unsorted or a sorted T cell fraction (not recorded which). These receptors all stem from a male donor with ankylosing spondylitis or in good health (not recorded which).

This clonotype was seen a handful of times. In DNA, the CDR3 is TGCAGCGTTCTAACAGGGCTCGGTGAGCAGTTCTTC. It encodes CSVLTGLGEQFF. J is TRBJ2-1 and V is TRBV29-1, with D perhaps matching TRBD1 (6 bases). Germline V gene lookup returns CDR1 SQVTM and CDR2 ANQGSEA. V shed 5 bases and J shed 9 bases, with 14 bases lying between them. CDR3 length equals 12 residues.

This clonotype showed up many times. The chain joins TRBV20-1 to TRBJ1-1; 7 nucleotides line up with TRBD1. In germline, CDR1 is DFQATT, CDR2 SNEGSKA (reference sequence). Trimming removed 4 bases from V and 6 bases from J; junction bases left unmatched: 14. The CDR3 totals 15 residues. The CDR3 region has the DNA TGCAGTGCTAAGACCGGGACAGACTTGATCGCTGAAGCTTTCTTT. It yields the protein CSAKTGTDLIAEAFF.

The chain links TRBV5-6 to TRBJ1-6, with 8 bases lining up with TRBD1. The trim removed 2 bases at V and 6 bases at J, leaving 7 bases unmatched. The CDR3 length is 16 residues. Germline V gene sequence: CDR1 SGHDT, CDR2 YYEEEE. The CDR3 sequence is CASSFGSGGRNSPLHF. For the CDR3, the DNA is TGTGCCAGCAGCTTTGGTTCAGGGGGCCGTAATTCACCCCTCCACTTT.

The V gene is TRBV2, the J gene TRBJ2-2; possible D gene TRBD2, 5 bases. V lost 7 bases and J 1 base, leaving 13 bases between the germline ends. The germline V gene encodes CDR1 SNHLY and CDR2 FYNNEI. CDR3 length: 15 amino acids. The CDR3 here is CASKEAAENTGELFF. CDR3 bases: TGTGCCAGCAAAGAGGCAGCGGAGAACACCGGGGAGCTGTTTTTT.

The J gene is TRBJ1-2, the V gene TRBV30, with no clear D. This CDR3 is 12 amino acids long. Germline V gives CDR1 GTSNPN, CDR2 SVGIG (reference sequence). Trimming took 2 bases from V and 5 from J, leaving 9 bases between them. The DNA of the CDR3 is TGTGCCTGGAGTCCAAAAAAGTATGGCTACACCTTC. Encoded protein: CAWSPKKYGYTF.

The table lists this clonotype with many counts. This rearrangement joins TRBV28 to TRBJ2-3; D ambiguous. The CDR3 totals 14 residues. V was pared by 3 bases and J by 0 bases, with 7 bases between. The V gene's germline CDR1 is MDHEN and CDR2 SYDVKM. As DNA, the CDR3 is TGTGCCAGCAGTTTTACCGGGAGCACAGATACGCAGTATTTT. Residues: CASSFTGSTDTQYF.

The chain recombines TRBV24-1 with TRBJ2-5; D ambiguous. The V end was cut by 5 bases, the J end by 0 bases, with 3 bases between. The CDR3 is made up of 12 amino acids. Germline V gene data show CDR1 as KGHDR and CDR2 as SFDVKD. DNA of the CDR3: TGTGCCACCAGTGCCAACCAAGAGACCCAGTACTTC. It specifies CATSANQETQYF.

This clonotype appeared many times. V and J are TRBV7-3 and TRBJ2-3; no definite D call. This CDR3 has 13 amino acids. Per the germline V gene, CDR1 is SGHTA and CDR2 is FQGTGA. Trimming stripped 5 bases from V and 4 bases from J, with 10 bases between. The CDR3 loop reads CASSITGADTQYF. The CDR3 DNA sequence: TGTGCCAGCAGCATCACGGGTGCAGATACGCAGTATTTT.

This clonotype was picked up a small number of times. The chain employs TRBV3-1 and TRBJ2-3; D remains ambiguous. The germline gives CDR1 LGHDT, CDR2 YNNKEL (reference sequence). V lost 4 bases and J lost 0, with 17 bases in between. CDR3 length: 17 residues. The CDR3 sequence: CASSPGVSLTSTDTQYF. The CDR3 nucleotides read TGTGCCAGCAGCCCCGGAGTGAGCCTTACTAGCACAGATACGCAGTATTTT.